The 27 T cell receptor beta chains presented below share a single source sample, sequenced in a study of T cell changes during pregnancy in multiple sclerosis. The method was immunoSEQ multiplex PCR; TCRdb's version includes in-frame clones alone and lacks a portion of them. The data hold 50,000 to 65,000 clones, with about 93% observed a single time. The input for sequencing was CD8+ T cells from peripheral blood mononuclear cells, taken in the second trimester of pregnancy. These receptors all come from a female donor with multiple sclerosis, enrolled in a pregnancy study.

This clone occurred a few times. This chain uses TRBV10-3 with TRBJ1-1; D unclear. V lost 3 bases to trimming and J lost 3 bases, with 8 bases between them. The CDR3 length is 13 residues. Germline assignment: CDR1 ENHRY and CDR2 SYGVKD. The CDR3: CAISDVSYTEAFF. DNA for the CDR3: TGTGCCATCAGTGACGTCTCCTACACTGAAGCTTTCTTT.

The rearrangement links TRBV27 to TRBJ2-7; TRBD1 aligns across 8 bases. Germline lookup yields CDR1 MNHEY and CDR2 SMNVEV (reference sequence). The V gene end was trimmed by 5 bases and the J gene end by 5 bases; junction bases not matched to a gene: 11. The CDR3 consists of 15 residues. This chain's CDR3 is CASSLGQGNNNEQYF. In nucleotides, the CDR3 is TGTGCCAGCAGTCTTGGACAGGGAAATAACAACGAGCAGTACTTC.

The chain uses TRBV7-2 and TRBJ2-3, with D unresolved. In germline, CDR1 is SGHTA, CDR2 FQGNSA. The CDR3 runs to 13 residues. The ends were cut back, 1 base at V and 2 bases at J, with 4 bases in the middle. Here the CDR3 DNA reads TGTGCCAGCAGCTTAGACATCACAGATACGCAGTATTTT. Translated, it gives CASSLDITDTQYF.

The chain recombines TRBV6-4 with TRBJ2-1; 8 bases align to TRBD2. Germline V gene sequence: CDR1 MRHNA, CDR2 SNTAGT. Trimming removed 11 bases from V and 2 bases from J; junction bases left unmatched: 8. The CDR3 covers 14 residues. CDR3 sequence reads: CARWLAGTYNEQFF. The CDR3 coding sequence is TGTGCCCGCTGGCTAGCGGGTACCTACAATGAGCAGTTCTTC.

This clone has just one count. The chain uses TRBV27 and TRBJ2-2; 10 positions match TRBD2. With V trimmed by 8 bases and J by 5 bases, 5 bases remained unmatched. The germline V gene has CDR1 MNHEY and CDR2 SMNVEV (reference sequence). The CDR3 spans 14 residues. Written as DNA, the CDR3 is TGTGCCAGCCGAGCGGGAGGGGGTACCGGGGAGCTGTTTTTT. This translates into CASRAGGGTGELFF.

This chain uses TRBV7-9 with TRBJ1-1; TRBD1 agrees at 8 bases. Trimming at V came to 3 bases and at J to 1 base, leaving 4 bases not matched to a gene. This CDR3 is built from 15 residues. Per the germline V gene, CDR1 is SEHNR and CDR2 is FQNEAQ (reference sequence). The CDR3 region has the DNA TGTGCCAGCAGCTTCACCGGGACAGGGAACACTGAAGCTTTCTTT. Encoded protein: CASSFTGTGNTEAFF.

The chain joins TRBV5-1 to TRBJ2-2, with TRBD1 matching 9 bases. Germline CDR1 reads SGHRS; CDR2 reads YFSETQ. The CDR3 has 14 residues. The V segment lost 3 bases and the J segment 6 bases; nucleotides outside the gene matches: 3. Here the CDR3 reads CASSWDRVAGELFF. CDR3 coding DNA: TGCGCCAGCAGCTGGGACAGGGTAGCCGGGGAGCTGTTTTTT.

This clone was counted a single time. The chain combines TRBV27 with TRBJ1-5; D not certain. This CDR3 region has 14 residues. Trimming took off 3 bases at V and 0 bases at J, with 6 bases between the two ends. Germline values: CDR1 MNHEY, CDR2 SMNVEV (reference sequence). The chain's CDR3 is CASSLHYSNQPQHF. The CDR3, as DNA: TGTGCCAGCAGTTTGCACTATAGCAATCAGCCCCAGCATTTT.

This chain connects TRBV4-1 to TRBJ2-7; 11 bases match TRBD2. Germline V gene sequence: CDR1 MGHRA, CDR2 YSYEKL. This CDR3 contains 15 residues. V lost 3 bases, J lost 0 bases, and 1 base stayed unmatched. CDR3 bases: TGCGCCAGCAGCCAGACTAGCGGGGCCTCCTACGAGCAGTACTTC. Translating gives CASSQTSGASYEQYF.

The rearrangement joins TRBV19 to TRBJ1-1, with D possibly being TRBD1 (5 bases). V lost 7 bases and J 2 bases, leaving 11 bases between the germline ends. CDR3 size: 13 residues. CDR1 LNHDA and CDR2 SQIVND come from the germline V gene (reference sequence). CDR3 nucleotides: TGTGCCAGTACCTACGGGACTAACACTGAAGCTTTCTTT. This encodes CASTYGTNTEAFF.

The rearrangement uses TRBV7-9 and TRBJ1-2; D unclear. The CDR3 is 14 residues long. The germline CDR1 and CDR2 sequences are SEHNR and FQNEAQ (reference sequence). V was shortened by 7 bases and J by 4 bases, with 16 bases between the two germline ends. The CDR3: CASTREVWGYGYTF. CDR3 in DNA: TGTGCCAGCACCCGGGAGGTCTGGGGCTATGGCTACACCTTC.

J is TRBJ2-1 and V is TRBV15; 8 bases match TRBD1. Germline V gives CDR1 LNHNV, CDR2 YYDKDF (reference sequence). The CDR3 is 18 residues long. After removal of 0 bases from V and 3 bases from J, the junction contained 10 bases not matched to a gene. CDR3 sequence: CATSRDFSGGSYYNEQFF. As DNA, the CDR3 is TGTGCCACCAGCAGAGACTTCTCAGGGGGCTCCTACTACAATGAGCAGTTCTTC.

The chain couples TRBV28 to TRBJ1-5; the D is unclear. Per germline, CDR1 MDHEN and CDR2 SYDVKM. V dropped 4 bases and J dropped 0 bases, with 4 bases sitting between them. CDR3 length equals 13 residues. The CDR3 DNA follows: TGTGCCAGCAGTTGGAGTAGCAATCAGCCCCAGCATTTT. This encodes CASSWSSNQPQHF.

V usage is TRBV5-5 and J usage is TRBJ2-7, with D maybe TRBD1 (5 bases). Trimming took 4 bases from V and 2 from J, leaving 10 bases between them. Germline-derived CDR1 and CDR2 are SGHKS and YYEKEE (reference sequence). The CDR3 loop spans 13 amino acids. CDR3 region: CASSLQETYEQYF. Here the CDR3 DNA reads TGTGCCAGCAGCCTACAGGAGACCTACGAGCAGTACTTC.

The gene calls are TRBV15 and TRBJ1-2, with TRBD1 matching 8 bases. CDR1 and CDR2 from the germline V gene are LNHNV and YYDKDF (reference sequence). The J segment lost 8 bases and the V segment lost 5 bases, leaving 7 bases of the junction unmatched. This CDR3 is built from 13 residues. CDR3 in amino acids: CATSPTGADGYTF. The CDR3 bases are TGTGCCACCAGCCCGACAGGGGCAGACGGCTACACCTTC.

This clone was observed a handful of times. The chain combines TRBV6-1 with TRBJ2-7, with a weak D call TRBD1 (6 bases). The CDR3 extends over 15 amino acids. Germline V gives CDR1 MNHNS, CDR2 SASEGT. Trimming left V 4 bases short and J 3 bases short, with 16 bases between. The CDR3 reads CASSVQQGKGYEQYF. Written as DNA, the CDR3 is TGTGCCAGCAGTGTCCAACAGGGAAAAGGCTACGAGCAGTACTTC.

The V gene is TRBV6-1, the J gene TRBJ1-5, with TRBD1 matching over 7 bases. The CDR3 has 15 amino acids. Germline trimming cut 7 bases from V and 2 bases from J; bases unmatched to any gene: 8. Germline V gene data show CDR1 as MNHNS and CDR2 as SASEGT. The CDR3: CASIGAGGGNQPQHF. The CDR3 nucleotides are TGTGCCAGCATTGGGGCAGGGGGAGGCAATCAGCCCCAGCATTTT.

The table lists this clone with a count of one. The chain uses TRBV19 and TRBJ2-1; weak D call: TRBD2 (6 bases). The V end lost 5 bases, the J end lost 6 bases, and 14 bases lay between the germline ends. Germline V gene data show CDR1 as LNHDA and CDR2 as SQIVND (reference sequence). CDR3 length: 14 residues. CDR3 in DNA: TGTGCCAGTAGTCTCGACTTGGGACTCAATGAGCAGTTCTTC. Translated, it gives CASSLDLGLNEQFF.

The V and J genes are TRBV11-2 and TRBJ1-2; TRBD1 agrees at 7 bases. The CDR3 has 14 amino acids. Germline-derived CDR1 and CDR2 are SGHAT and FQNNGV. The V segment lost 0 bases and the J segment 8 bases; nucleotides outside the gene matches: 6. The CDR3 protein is CASSLEQGLWGYTF. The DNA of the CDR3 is TGTGCCAGCAGCTTAGAACAGGGGTTGTGGGGCTACACCTTC.

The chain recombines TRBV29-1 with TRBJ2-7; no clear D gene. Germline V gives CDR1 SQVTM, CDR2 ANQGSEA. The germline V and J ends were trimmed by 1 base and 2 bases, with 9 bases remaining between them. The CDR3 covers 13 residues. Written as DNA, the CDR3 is TGCAGCGTTGAAGGCCAGACTCCCTACGAGCAGTACTTC. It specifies CSVEGQTPYEQYF.

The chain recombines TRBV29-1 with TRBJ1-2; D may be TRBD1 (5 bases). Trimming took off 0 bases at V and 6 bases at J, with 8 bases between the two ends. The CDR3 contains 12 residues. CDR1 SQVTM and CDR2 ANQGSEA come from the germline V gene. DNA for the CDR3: TGCAGCGTTGAAGAGGGGACTCATGGCTACACCTTC. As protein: CSVEEGTHGYTF. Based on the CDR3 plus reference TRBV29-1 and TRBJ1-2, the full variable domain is SAVISQKPSRDICQRGTSLTIQCQVDSQVTMMFWYRQQPGQSLTLIATANQGSEATYESGFVIDKFPISRPNLTFSTLTVSNMSPEDSSIYLCSVEEGTHGYTFGSGTRLTVV.

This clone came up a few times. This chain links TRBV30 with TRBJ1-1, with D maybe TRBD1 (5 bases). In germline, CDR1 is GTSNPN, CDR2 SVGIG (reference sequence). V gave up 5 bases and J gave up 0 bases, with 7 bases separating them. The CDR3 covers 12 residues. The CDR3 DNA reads TGTGCCTGGTCGGACATGAACACTGAAGCTTTCTTT. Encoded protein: CAWSDMNTEAFF.

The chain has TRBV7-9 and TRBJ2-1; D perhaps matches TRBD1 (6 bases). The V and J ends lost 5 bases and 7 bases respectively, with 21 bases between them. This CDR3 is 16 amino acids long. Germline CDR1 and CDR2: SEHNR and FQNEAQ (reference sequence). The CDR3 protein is CASSTPTGVNSNEQFF. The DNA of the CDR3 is TGTGCCAGCAGCACGCCGACAGGCGTCAATAGTAATGAGCAGTTCTTC.

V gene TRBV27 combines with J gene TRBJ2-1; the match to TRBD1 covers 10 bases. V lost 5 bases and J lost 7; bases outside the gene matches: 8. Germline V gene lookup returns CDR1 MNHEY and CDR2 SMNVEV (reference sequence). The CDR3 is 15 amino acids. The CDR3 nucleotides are TGTGCCAGCAGTCCTGGGACAGGGGCGCTGAATGAGCAGTTCTTC. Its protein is CASSPGTGALNEQFF.

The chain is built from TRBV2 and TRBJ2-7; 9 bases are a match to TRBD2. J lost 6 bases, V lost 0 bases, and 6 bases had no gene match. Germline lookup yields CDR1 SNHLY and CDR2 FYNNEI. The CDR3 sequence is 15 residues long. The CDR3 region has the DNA TGTGCCAGCAGTGAAGCGCAGGGACTAGCTGTCGAGCAGTACTTC. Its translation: CASSEAQGLAVEQYF.

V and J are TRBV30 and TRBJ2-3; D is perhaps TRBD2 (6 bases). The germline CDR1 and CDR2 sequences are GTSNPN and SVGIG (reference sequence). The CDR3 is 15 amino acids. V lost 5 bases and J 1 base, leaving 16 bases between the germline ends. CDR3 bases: TGTGCCTGGGCCCCCGGTGCTAGCGGCACAGATACGCAGTATTTT. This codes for CAWAPGASGTDTQYF.

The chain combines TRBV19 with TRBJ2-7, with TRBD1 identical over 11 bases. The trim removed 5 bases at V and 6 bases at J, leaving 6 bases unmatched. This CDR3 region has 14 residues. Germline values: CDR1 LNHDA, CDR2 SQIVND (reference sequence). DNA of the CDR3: TGTGCCAGTAGTGTAGGGACAGGGGGAGGCGAGCAGTACTTC. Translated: CASSVGTGGGEQYF.